These T cell receptor beta chains were read from a single sample in a study of blood T cell repertoires in COVID-19. The table came from immunoSEQ multiplex PCR; TCRdb's copy has only in-frame clones and leaves some out. Of under 200,000 clones in the sample, about 85% were seen once. Sequenced material: peripheral blood. All receptors derive from a man in his forties with acute or convalescent COVID-19. The CDR3 runs from the conserved cysteine through the conserved F or W. Each record gives: CDR3 DNA, CDR3 protein, D gene, V gene, J gene, CDR3 length, clone size. A D gene is named only where the DNA matches it firmly. A row's size may be missing; if present it is once, few, many or a size class.

TGTGCCAGCACCCGCGGGACAGTGGTCTACGAGCAGTACTTC	CASTRGTVVYEQYF	NA	TRBV6-4	TRBJ2-7	14	NA
TGCGCCAGCAGCCAAGGGTTTTTACAGGGCCATGGCTACACCTTC	CASSQGFLQGHGYTF	NA	TRBV4-1	TRBJ1-2	15	NA
TGCGCCAGCAGCCCGGACAGCCAGTATGGCTACACCTTC	CASSPDSQYGYTF	NA	TRBV5-1	TRBJ1-2	13	NA
TGTGCCACCCAGGTGGGGGGCTATGGCTACACCTTC	CATQVGGYGYTF	NA	TRBV6-5	TRBJ1-2	12	NA
TGTGCCAGCAGCCCACGGACAGATAATGAGCAGTTCTTC	CASSPRTDNEQFF	NA	TRBV5-4	TRBJ2-1	13	few
TGTGCCAGCAGCTTGCACATCGCGAACACCGGGGAGCTGTTTTTT	CASSLHIANTGELFF	NA	TRBV5-5	TRBJ2-2	15	NA
TGTGCCAGCAGCGTCAGACAGGGTTATAATTCACCCCTCCACTTT	CASSVRQGYNSPLHF	TRBD1	TRBV5-6	TRBJ1-6	15	once
TGCGCCAGCAGCTTCCGGGACTCCCTTGGGTCCCGCAATGAAAAACTGTTTTTT	CASSFRDSLGSRNEKLFF	NA	TRBV5-1	TRBJ1-4	18	NA
TGTGCCAGTAAGCACTGGGGGGAAGGGCGAGCTTTCTTT	CASKHWGEGRAFF	NA	TRBV19	TRBJ1-1	13	NA
TGTGCCAGCAGCTTAGTTCTACAGTACGGTCAAGCTTTCTTT	CASSLVLQYGQAFF	NA	TRBV7-2	TRBJ1-1	14	NA
TGTGCCATCAGTGAGATAACCTACAATGAGCAGTTCTTC	CAISEITYNEQFF	NA	TRBV10-3	TRBJ2-1	13	NA
TGTGCCAGCAGTCCCTCTACTTCCTACGAGCAGTACTTC	CASSPSTSYEQYF	NA	TRBV12-3/TRBV12-4	TRBJ2-7	13	NA
TGTGCCAGCAGCCGGAGCGCGGGGCTAGCGGGGGCAACCTACGAGCAGTACTTC	CASSRSAGLAGATYEQYF	TRBD2	TRBV7-2	TRBJ2-7	18	NA
TGCGCCAGCAGATTAGGGACAGGGGCCTTAGAGACCCAGTACTTC	CASRLGTGALETQYF	TRBD1	TRBV10-1	TRBJ2-5	15	NA